These 26 T cell receptor beta chains were sequenced from one sample in a study of fetal regulatory T cell absence and autoimmunity. Assay used: immunoSEQ multiplex PCR; TCRdb lists only in-frame clones, some missing. In the table there are just over 45,000 clones, about 80% of which are singletons. Sequencing input: cord blood. Every receptor here comes from a newborn boy with IPEX syndrome.

In its sample, this clone was seen a few times. The chain links TRBV5-4 to TRBJ2-7; D gene ambiguous. The CDR3 totals 14 residues. Between the trimmed V and J ends, which lost 5 bases and 2 bases, there was a span of 14 bases. Per germline, CDR1 SGHNT and CDR2 YYREEE (reference sequence). This CDR3 reads CASSVGGLAYEQYF. The CDR3 region has the DNA TGTGCCAGCAGTGTGGGCGGTTTGGCCTACGAGCAGTACTTC. Filled out from reference TRBV5-4 and TRBJ2-7, the complete variable domain reads ETGVTQSPTHLIKTRGQQVTLRCSSQSGHNTVSWYQQALGQGPQFIFQYYREEENGRGNFPPRFSGLQFPNYSSELNVNALELDDSALYLCASSVGGLAYEQYFGPGTRLTVT.

The chain carries TRBV6-5 and TRBJ1-6; D is unresolved. V was shortened by 0 bases and J by 9 bases, with 12 bases between the two germline ends. There are 15 residues in the CDR3. Germline V gene lookup returns CDR1 MNHEY and CDR2 SVGAGI. CDR3 sequence: CASSYSQAFSSPLHF. In DNA form, the CDR3 reads TGTGCCAGCAGTTACTCGCAGGCGTTCAGTTCACCCCTCCACTTT.

The J gene is TRBJ1-5, the V gene TRBV7-2; 8 bases fit TRBD1. The CDR3 sequence is 14 residues long. With V trimmed by 0 bases and J by 7 bases, 2 bases remained unmatched. In germline, CDR1 is SGHTA, CDR2 FQGNSA. In DNA, the CDR3 is TGTGCCAGCAGCTTAGCCCCAGGGGGCCAGCCCCAGCATTTT. It codes for CASSLAPGGQPQHF.

V is TRBV9 and J is TRBJ2-3, with a possible D match to TRBD2 (7 bases). Germline V gene lookup returns CDR1 SGDLS and CDR2 YYNGEE. The CDR3 is 14 amino acids. V gave up 3 bases and J gave up 1 base, with 9 bases separating them. CDR3 in DNA: TGTGCCAGCAGCGGAGGGGGGGGCACAGATACGCAGTATTTT. Translation: CASSGGGGTDTQYF.

The CDR3 DNA reads TGTGCCAGCAGCTTAGGACCCGGGGATCAGCCCCAGCATTTT. It is translated as CASSLGPGDQPQHF. J is TRBJ1-5 and V is TRBV7-2, with D unclear. Trimming took 1 base from V and 5 from J, leaving 9 bases between them. This CDR3 is 14 amino acids long. Germline V gives CDR1 SGHTA, CDR2 FQGNSA.

This rearrangement joins TRBV27 to TRBJ2-3, with 7 bases fitting TRBD1. The germline CDR1 and CDR2 sequences are MNHEY and SMNVEV (reference sequence). The trim removed 0 bases at V and 7 bases at J, leaving 7 bases unmatched. The CDR3 has 15 residues. The DNA for the CDR3 is TGTGCCAGCAGTTTATCGACAGGGTGGGAGCATACGCAGTATTTT. Residues: CASSLSTGWEHTQYF.

The CDR3, as DNA: TGTGCCAGCTTCAATACCCCGCAGGGGGGGGACTATGGCTACACCTTC. The encoded protein is CASFNTPQGGDYGYTF. V is TRBV7-8 and J is TRBJ1-2; the match to TRBD1 covers 7 bases. CDR1 and CDR2 (germline): SGHVS, FQNEAQ. V dropped 8 bases and J dropped 3; count of bases not matched to a gene: 15. The CDR3 covers 16 residues. Filled out from reference TRBV7-8 and TRBJ1-2, the complete variable domain reads GAGVSQSPRYKVAKRGQDVALRCDPISGHVSLFWYQQALGQGPEFLTYFQNEAQLDKSGLPSDRFFAERPEGSVSTLKIQRTQQEDSAVYLCASFNTPQGGDYGYTFGSGTRLTVV.

V is TRBV19 and J is TRBJ1-3, with D perhaps matching TRBD1 (6 bases). Trimming stripped 4 bases from V and 0 bases from J, with 10 bases between. CDR3 size: 15 residues. Germline CDR1 reads LNHDA; CDR2 reads SQIVND (reference sequence). Here the CDR3 DNA reads TGTGCCAGTAGTACCGGACAGCCCTCTGGAAACACCATATATTTT. Its translation is CASSTGQPSGNTIYF. The full variable domain, its missing parts supplied by reference TRBV19 and TRBJ1-3, is DGGITQSPKYLFRKEGQNVTLSCEQNLNHDAMYWYRQDPGQGLRLIYYSQIVNDFQKGDIAEGYSVSREKKESFPLTVTSAQKNPTAFYLCASSTGQPSGNTIYFGEGSWLTVV.

The chain has TRBV5-1 and TRBJ2-7; D gene ambiguous. The CDR3 is 15 residues long. Trimming cost V 4 bases and J 0 bases, with 14 bases left between them. Germline CDR1 and CDR2: SGHRS and YFSETQ. In DNA form, the CDR3 reads TGCGCCAGCAGCCCCCTTGCCGGGTCCTCCTACGAGCAGTACTTC. Protein: CASSPLAGSSYEQYF. Drawing the rest from reference TRBV5-1 and TRBJ2-7, the complete variable domain is KAGVTQTPRYLIKTRGQQVTLSCSPISGHRSVSWYQQTPGQGLQFLFEYFSETQRNKGNFPGRFSGRQFSNSRSEMNVSTLELGDSALYLCASSPLAGSSYEQYFGPGTRLTVT.

The chain couples TRBV11-3 to TRBJ2-2, with 9 bases that match TRBD1. CDR1 SGHNT and CDR2 YENEEA come from the germline V gene. This CDR3 has 16 residues. J was trimmed by 5 bases and V by 1 base; bases with no gene match: 5. DNA for the CDR3: TGTGCCAGCAGCTTAGTACAGGGGGCAAGGACCGGGGAGCTGTTTTTT. Translating gives CASSLVQGARTGELFF.

The rearrangement joins TRBV10-3 to TRBJ1-2; D gene ambiguous. Trimming pared 9 bases from V and 0 bases from J, leaving 5 bases between. This CDR3 spans 11 amino acids. Per the germline V gene, CDR1 is ENHRY and CDR2 is SYGVKD. The chain's CDR3 is CAIMANYGYTF. CDR3 DNA: TGTGCCATTATGGCTAACTATGGCTACACCTTC.

This chain connects TRBV4-1 to TRBJ2-4, with D tentatively TRBD2 (5 bases). The CDR3 runs to 14 residues. Trimming took 1 base from V and 6 from J, leaving 10 bases between them. Germline V gene lookup returns CDR1 MGHRA and CDR2 YSYEKL. The CDR3, as DNA: TGCGCCAGCAGCCAAGCGGGGTGGTTAAACATTCAGTACTTC. This gives the protein CASSQAGWLNIQYF.

This clone was recorded only once. V usage is TRBV7-9 and J usage is TRBJ1-1; 9 positions match TRBD1. This CDR3 comprises 14 residues. The germline gives CDR1 SEHNR, CDR2 FQNEAQ (reference sequence). The ends lost 10 bases at V and 6 bases at J; junction bases unmatched: 12. CDR3 DNA sequence: TGTGCCACCGACAGGGGGAGATCCTTCGCTGAAGCTTTCTTT. Its protein is CATDRGRSFAEAFF.

This chain joins TRBV4-1 and TRBJ2-1; TRBD2 matches 9 bases. Germline-derived CDR1 and CDR2 are MGHRA and YSYEKL. With V trimmed by 4 bases and J by 2 bases, 9 bases remained unmatched. This CDR3 has 17 residues. The CDR3 region is CASSPGPLAGTYNEQFF. CDR3 nucleotide sequence: TGCGCCAGCAGCCCAGGACCCCTAGCGGGAACCTACAATGAGCAGTTCTTC.

This chain uses TRBV6-5 with TRBJ1-6; the match to TRBD1 covers 10 bases. The CDR3 spans 16 residues. The V segment lost 0 bases and the J segment 4 bases; nucleotides outside the gene matches: 0. Per the germline V gene, CDR1 is MNHEY and CDR2 is SVGAGI. The CDR3 bases are TGTGCCAGCAGTTACTCGGACAGGGGGTATAATTCACCCCTCCACTTT. Amino acids: CASSYSDRGYNSPLHF.

V usage is TRBV6-5 and J usage is TRBJ1-2; D unclear. The CDR3 spans 12 residues. V lost 8 bases and J lost 0, with 7 bases in between. In germline, CDR1 is MNHEY, CDR2 SVGAGI. The CDR3 nucleotides are TGTGCCAGCCGAAGGGCTAACTATGGCTACACCTTC. Amino acid sequence: CASRRANYGYTF.

This chain links TRBV11-3 with TRBJ2-7; no definite D call. This CDR3 spans 12 amino acids. V lost 1 base to trimming and J lost 1 base, with 2 bases between them. Germline lookup yields CDR1 SGHNT and CDR2 YENEEA. Here the CDR3 reads CASSLASYEQYF. CDR3 nucleotide sequence: TGTGCCAGCAGCTTAGCTTCCTACGAGCAGTACTTC.

This sequence joins TRBV5-4 and TRBJ2-3; no reliable D call. V was trimmed by 6 bases and J by 4 bases, leaving 6 bases between them. CDR1 is SGHNT and CDR2 is YYREEE in the germline V gene (reference sequence). The CDR3 contains 11 residues. The CDR3 protein is CASTDSDTQYF. The CDR3 DNA reads TGTGCCAGCACCGACTCAGATACGCAGTATTTT.

This clone was detected once. This sequence joins TRBV27 and TRBJ2-3; TRBD2 agrees at 11 bases. The CDR3 runs to 16 residues. V shed 5 bases, J shed 2 bases, and the junction held 6 bases outside the gene matches. CDR1 MNHEY and CDR2 SMNVEV come from the germline V gene (reference sequence). CDR3 protein: CASSEGTSGNTDTQYF. CDR3 DNA sequence: TGTGCCAGCAGTGAGGGGACTAGCGGAAACACAGATACGCAGTATTTT.

This chain uses TRBV7-2 with TRBJ1-5, with 8 bases aligning to TRBD1. Germline V gene sequence: CDR1 SGHTA, CDR2 FQGNSA. The CDR3 length is 15 residues. V shed 5 bases and J 1 base; nucleotides not matched to a gene: 4. For the CDR3, the DNA is TGTGCCAGCAGCATCAGGACAGGGAGCAATCAGCCCCAGCATTTT. This codes for CASSIRTGSNQPQHF.

V usage is TRBV30 and J usage is TRBJ2-7, with 7 positions matching TRBD1. The length of the CDR3 is 14 residues. The germline CDR1 and CDR2 sequences are GTSNPN and SVGIG (reference sequence). The trim removed 5 bases at V and 2 bases at J, leaving 9 bases unmatched. DNA of the CDR3: TGTGCCTGGGAGACCGGGACAGCCACCTACGAGCAGTACTTC. It yields the protein CAWETGTATYEQYF. The whole variable domain, filled in from reference TRBV30 and TRBJ2-7, reads SQTIHQWPATLVQPVGSPLSLECTVEGTSNPNLYWYRQAAGRGLQLLFYSVGIGQISSEVPQNLSASRPQDRQFILSSKKLLLSDSGFYLCAWETGTATYEQYFGPGTRLTVT.

V and J are TRBV7-9 and TRBJ2-5; 7 nucleotides agree with TRBD2. Trimming took 5 bases from V and 4 from J; bases not matched to a gene: 4. The germline V gene has CDR1 SEHNR and CDR2 FQNEAQ (reference sequence). The CDR3 runs 13 residues. The CDR3 bases are TGTGCCAGCAGCGGCGGGGGAGGAGAGACCCAGTACTTC. This encodes CASSGGGGETQYF.

J is TRBJ1-1 and V is TRBV5-4; TRBD1 agrees at 9 bases. Germline V lookup: CDR1 SGHNT, CDR2 YYREEE (reference sequence). The V gene end was trimmed by 1 base and the J gene end by 6 bases; junction bases not matched to a gene: 4. This CDR3 spans 14 amino acids. CDR3: CASSLRDRVSEAFF. In DNA form, the CDR3 reads TGTGCCAGCAGCTTGCGGGACAGGGTCTCTGAAGCTTTCTTT.

The chain employs TRBV6-5 and TRBJ2-3, with D perhaps matching TRBD1 or TRBD2 (5 bases each). Trimming removed 6 bases from V and 2 bases from J, with 12 bases in between. Germline CDR1 is MNHEY and CDR2 is SVGAGI. The CDR3 contains 14 residues. The CDR3 region has the DNA TGTGCCAGCAGCCGGGACCGCTACACAGATACGCAGTATTTT. Translation gives CASSRDRYTDTQYF.

This clone was seen only once. The V gene is TRBV28, the J gene TRBJ2-7; D is unresolved. Trimming removed 6 bases at V and 2 bases at J, with 14 bases between. The CDR3 has 14 amino acids. Per germline, CDR1 MDHEN and CDR2 SYDVKM. The CDR3 loop reads CASSPISSPYEQYF. The CDR3 nucleotides are TGTGCCAGCAGCCCAATATCGTCTCCCTACGAGCAGTACTTC. Full variable domain (missing parts from reference TRBV28 and TRBJ2-7): DVKVTQSSRYLVKRTGEKVFLECVQDMDHENMFWYRQDPGLGLRLIYFSYDVKMKEKGDIPEGYSVSREKKERFSLILESASTNQTSMYLCASSPISSPYEQYFGPGTRLTVT.

The rearrangement uses TRBV5-1 and TRBJ1-1; tentatively, D is TRBD1 (5 bases). V lost 3 bases and J lost 6, with 15 bases in between. CDR3 length equals 14 residues. The germline V gene has CDR1 SGHRS and CDR2 YFSETQ. The chain's CDR3 is CASSWDYLPSEAFF. The CDR3 bases are TGCGCCAGCAGCTGGGACTATTTACCGTCTGAAGCTTTCTTT.